These 17 T cell receptor beta chains originate from one sample sequenced in a study of breast tumors, draining lymph nodes, adjacent tissues. TCRdb analysed the multiplex PCR reads with MiXCR anew, one entry per CDR3 protein. The sample contains 180,000 or so distinct CDR3 sequences, around 33% of which appear only once. Samples came from axillary lymph nodes draining the breast cancer. Sequenced sample: axillary lymph node tissue. The origin of the receptors is a female donor with breast cancer. Some clones in this sample may be carry-over from other donors' samples.

This chain links TRBV15 with TRBJ2-6, with D maybe TRBD1 (7 bases). This CDR3 region has 19 residues. CDR1 LNHNV and CDR2 YYDKDF come from the germline V gene (reference sequence). The V and J ends lost 0 bases and 2 bases respectively, with 17 bases between them. CDR3 DNA: TGTGCCACCAGCAGAGATCGGGCAGGGGGGTACACTGGGGCCAACGTCCTGACTTTC. Its protein is CATSRDRAGGYTGANVLTF. Full variable domain (remainder filled in from reference TRBV15 and TRBJ2-6): DAMVIQNPRYQVTQFGKPVTLSCSQTLNHNVMYWYQQKSSQAPKLLFHYYDKDFNNEADTPDNFQSRRPNTSFCFLDIRSPGLGDTAMYLCATSRDRAGGYTGANVLTFGAGSRLTVL.

CDR3 in DNA: TGTGCCAGCAGCTTAGATCTAGCGGGAGCCCAGGATGAGCAGTATTTT. As protein: CASSLDLAGAQDEQYF. The chain couples TRBV7-2 to TRBJ2-3; 10 bases map to TRBD2. This CDR3 contains 16 residues. Germline values: CDR1 SGHTA, CDR2 FQGNSA. V gave up 1 base and J gave up 11 bases; unmatched junction bases: 12.

This clonotype was counted ten times or more. The chain uses TRBV5-6 and TRBJ2-3; D gene unclear. Trimming pared 2 bases from V and 1 base from J, leaving 11 bases between. The CDR3 sequence is 15 residues long. Germline V gene sequence: CDR1 SGHDT, CDR2 YYEEEE. CDR3 coding DNA: TGTGCCAGCAGCTTAGGACCTCATCGCACAGATACGCAGTATTTT. Translated: CASSLGPHRTDTQYF.

This clonotype was recorded once. The chain uses TRBV28 and TRBJ2-4, with 8 nucleotides matching TRBD2. Germline CDR1 MDHEN, CDR2 SYDVKM. CDR3 length: 14 amino acids. The V gene end was trimmed by 3 bases and the J gene end by 7 bases; junction bases not matched to a gene: 5. The CDR3 region is CASSFASGGNIQYF. In DNA form, the CDR3 reads TGTGCCAGCAGTTTCGCCTCGGGGGGGAACATTCAGTACTTC.

The sample holds a few counts of this clonotype. V is TRBV6-2 or TRBV6-3 and J is TRBJ2-1; D remains ambiguous. Per the germline V gene, CDR1 is MNHEY and CDR2 is SVGEGT. The CDR3 extends over 12 amino acids. The V end lost 8 bases, the J end lost 0 bases, and 5 bases lay between the germline ends. CDR3 region: CASSNSYNEQFF. The CDR3 DNA is TGTGCCAGCTCCAACTCCTACAATGAGCAGTTCTTC.

The genes are TRBV11-1 and TRBJ1-2; tentative D call: TRBD1 (6 bases). CDR1 is SGHAT, CDR2 FQDESV, per germline (reference sequence). V lost 5 bases and J 2 bases, leaving 12 bases between the germline ends. The CDR3 has 14 amino acids. In nucleotides, the CDR3 is TGTGCCAGCAGCCTCACAGACAGGAACTATGGCTACACCTTC. This codes for CASSLTDRNYGYTF.

A note on this clonotype: A read error may be the cause here, since a much bigger clone is one base away. This rearrangement joins TRBV19 to TRBJ1-2, with D possibly TRBD1 on 6 matching bases. This CDR3 comprises 14 residues. The germline CDR1 and CDR2 sequences are LNHDA and SQIVND (reference sequence). CDR3 DNA sequence: TGTGCCAGTAATATAGCCCGAGGGGGCTATGGCTACACCTTC. It encodes CASNIARGGYGYTF.

The chain links TRBV29-1 to TRBJ1-2; D gene unclear. V gave up 4 bases and J gave up 2 bases, with 5 bases separating them. The germline V gene has CDR1 SQVTM and CDR2 ANQGSEA. The CDR3 spans 11 residues. The CDR3 spells CSVVHNYGYTF. The CDR3 DNA sequence: TGCAGCGTTGTTCACAACTATGGCTACACCTTC.

About this clonotype: This may stem from a read error, because a much larger clone lies one nucleotide away. CDR3 DNA sequence: TGTGCCAGCAGCTTAGATCAGGTCGCGGAGCTGTTTTTT. Protein: CASSLDQVAELFF. The chain links TRBV11-3 to TRBJ2-2; the D is unclear. Germline CDR1 SGHNT, CDR2 YENEEA. The CDR3 length is 13 residues. The V end was cut by 0 bases, the J end by 10 bases, with 9 bases between.

A remark on this clonotype: Being one base from a much bigger clone, this may be a read error. The rearrangement joins TRBV7-2 to TRBJ2-7; D may correspond to TRBD1 or TRBD2 (6 bases each). The CDR3 sequence is 15 residues long. Looked up from germline, CDR1 is SGHTA and CDR2 is FQGNSA. The CDR3 DNA sequence: TGTGCCAGCAGCCCTAGTGCAGGGGACTCCTACGAGCAGCACTTC. The encoded protein is CASSPSAGDSYEQHF.

Concerning this clonotype: This may arise from a read error, as a much more abundant clone is one base away. This rearrangement joins TRBV9 to TRBJ2-5; TRBD2 agrees at 16 bases. This CDR3 has 19 residues. The V gene end was trimmed by 4 bases and the J gene end by 5 bases; junction bases not matched to a gene: 14. Germline-derived CDR1 and CDR2 are SGDLS and YYNGEE. As DNA, the CDR3 is TGTGCCAGCAGCCAACTTAGGGGACTAGCGGGGGGGCCGGCGGAGACCCAGTACTTC. Translating it yields CASSQLRGLAGGPAETQYF.

At least ten counts were recorded for this clonotype. V is TRBV29-1 and J is TRBJ1-2, with 8 nucleotides matching TRBD1. The junction had 1 base not matched to a gene; V was cut back by 4 bases and J by 3 bases. Germline loops: CDR1 SQVTM, CDR2 ANQGSEA. The CDR3 sequence is 12 residues long. The CDR3 reads CSVGQGYYGYTF. CDR3 DNA: TGCAGCGTTGGACAGGGGTACTATGGCTACACCTTC.

Regarding this clonotype: This may stem from a read error, because a much larger clone lies one nucleotide away. V usage is TRBV9 and J usage is TRBJ2-7; 9 bases map to TRBD2. This CDR3 spans 17 amino acids. Germline V gene sequence: CDR1 SGDLS, CDR2 YYNGEE. The V and J ends lost 3 bases and 6 bases, in that order; junction bases with no gene match: 16. The CDR3 is CASSERPPLAGRPEQYF. The CDR3 region has the DNA TGTGCCAGCAGCGAGAGGCCGCCGCTAGCGGGAAGGCCCGAGCAGTACTTC.

The V and J genes are TRBV6-6 and TRBJ2-1; 8 bases are shared with TRBD2. V was clipped by 5 bases and J by 0 bases; unmatched bases: 12. This CDR3 is 18 amino acids long. CDR1 is MNHNY and CDR2 is SVGAGI in the germline V gene (reference sequence). Here the CDR3 reads CASSHEASSGGSYNEQFF. The CDR3 DNA is TGTGCCAGCAGTCACGAGGCTTCGAGCGGGGGCTCCTACAATGAGCAGTTCTTC.

The CDR3 loop is CASSSIGQGKGNNEKLFF. CDR3 bases: TGTGCCAGCAGCTCCATCGGACAGGGGAAGGGGAATAATGAAAAACTGTTTTTT. The chain links TRBV5-4 to TRBJ1-4; TRBD1 matches at 9 bases. Trimming cost V 3 bases and J 4 bases; bases outside gene matches: 13. Germline V gene lookup returns CDR1 SGHNT and CDR2 YYREEE (reference sequence). This CDR3 contains 18 residues.

The rearrangement links TRBV30 to TRBJ1-1; the D gene is possibly TRBD1 (6 bases). V lost 0 bases to trimming and J lost 5 bases, with 10 bases between them. Germline lookup yields CDR1 GTSNPN and CDR2 SVGIG (reference sequence). The CDR3 is 13 residues long. CDR3 residues: CAWSVKGGTEAFF. CDR3 coding DNA: TGTGCCTGGAGTGTAAAGGGGGGGACTGAAGCTTTCTTT.

The rearrangement uses TRBV2 and TRBJ1-2; D ambiguous. Germline CDR1 reads SNHLY; CDR2 reads FYNNEI. The CDR3 consists of 13 residues. Trimming shortened V by 2 bases and J by 4 bases, and 8 bases separated the two germline ends. In nucleotides, the CDR3 is TGTGCCAGCAGTGAAAGTCCGTCCTATGGCTACACCTTC. Translation gives CASSESPSYGYTF.